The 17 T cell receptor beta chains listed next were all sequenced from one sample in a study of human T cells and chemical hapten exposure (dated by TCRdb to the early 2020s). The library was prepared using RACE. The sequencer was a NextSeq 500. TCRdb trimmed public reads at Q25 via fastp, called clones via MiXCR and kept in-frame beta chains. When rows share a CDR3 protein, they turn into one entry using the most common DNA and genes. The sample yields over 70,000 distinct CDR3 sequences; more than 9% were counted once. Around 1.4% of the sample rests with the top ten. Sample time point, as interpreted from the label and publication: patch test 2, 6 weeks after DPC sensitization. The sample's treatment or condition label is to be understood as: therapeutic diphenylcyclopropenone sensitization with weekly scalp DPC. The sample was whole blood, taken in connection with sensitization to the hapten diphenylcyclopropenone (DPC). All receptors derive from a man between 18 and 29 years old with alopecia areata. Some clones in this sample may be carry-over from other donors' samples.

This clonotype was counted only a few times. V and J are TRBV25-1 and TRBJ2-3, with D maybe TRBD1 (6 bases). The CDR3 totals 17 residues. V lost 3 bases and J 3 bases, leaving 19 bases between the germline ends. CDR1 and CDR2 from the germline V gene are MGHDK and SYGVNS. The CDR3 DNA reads TGTGCCAGCAGTGATTTTAAGAAGCAGGGGTTAACAGATACGCAGTATTTT. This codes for CASSDFKKQGLTDTQYF.

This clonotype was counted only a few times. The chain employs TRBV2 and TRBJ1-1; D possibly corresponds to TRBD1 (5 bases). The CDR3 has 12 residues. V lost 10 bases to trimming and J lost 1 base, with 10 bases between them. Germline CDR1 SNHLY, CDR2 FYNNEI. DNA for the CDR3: TGTGCCACCCCAGGGACGAACACTGAAGCTTTCTTT. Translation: CATPGTNTEAFF.

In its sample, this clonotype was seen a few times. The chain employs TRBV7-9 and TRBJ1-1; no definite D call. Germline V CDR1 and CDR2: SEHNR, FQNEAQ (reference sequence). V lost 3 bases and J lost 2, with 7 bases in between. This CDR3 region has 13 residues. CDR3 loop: CASSLQLNTEAFF. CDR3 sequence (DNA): TGTGCCAGCAGCTTGCAGCTAAACACTGAAGCTTTCTTT.

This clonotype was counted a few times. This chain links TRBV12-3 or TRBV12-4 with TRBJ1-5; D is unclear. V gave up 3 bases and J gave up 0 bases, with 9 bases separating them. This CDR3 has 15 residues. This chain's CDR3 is CASSFSLDSNQPQHF. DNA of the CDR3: TGTGCCAGCAGTTTTTCCTTGGATAGCAATCAGCCCCAGCATTTT.

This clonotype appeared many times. The CDR3 bases are TGTGCCAGCAGTTTATCGGGGACAGGGAATCAGCCCCAGCATTTT. It translates to CASSLSGTGNQPQHF. The V and J genes are TRBV27 and TRBJ1-5; TRBD1 matches 9 bases. The germline V gene encodes CDR1 MNHEY and CDR2 SMNVEV (reference sequence). Trimming removed 0 bases from V and 4 bases from J; junction bases left unmatched: 1. The CDR3 is 15 amino acids.

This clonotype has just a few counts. The CDR3 reads CASSQDSKPTGNTIYF. Written as DNA, the CDR3 is TGCGCCAGCAGCCAAGACAGTAAACCAACCGGAAACACCATATATTTT. This chain uses TRBV4-3 with TRBJ1-3, with D unclear. Trimming removed 0 bases at V and 4 bases at J, with 13 bases between. In germline, CDR1 is LGHNA, CDR2 YSLEER. This CDR3 has 16 residues.

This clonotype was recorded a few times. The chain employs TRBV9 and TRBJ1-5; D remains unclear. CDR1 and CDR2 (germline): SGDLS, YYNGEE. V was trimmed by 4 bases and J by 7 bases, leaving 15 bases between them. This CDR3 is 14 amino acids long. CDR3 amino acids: CASSFGGGRQPQHF. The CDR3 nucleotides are TGTGCCAGCAGCTTCGGAGGAGGGAGACAGCCCCAGCATTTT.

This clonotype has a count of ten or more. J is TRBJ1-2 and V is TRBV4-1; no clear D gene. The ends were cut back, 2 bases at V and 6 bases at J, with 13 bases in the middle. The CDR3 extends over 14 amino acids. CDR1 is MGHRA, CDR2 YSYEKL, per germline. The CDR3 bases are TGCGCCAGCAGCCAACCCATCCAGAGGCATGGCTACACCTTC. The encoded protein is CASSQPIQRHGYTF.

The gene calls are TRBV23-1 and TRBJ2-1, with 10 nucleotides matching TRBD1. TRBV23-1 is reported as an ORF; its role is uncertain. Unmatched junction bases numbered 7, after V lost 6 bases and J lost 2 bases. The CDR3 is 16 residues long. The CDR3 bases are TGCGCCAGCAGCCCCGGGACAGGGGAAACCTACAATGAGCAGTTCTTC. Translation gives CASSPGTGETYNEQFF.

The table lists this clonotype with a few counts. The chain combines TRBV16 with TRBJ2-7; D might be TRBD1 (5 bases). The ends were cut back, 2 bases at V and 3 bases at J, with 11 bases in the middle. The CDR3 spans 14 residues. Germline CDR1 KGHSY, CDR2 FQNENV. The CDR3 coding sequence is TGTGCCAGCAGCCAAGCGACAGCCAACTACGAGCAGTACGTC. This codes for CASSQATANYEQYV.

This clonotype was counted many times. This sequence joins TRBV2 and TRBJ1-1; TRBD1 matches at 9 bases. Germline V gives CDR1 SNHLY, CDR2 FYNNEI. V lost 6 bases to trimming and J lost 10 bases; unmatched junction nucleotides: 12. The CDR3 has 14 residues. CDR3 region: CASSSTGGALRAFF. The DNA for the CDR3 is TGTGCCAGCAGCTCCACAGGGGGCGCGTTGAGAGCTTTCTTT.

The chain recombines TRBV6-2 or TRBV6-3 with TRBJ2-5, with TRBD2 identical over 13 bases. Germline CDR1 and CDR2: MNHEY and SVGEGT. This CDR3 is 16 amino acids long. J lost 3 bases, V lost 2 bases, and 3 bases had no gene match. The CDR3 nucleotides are TGTGCCAGCAGTTACACCGGACTAGCGGGGGAAGAGACCCAGTACTTC. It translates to CASSYTGLAGEETQYF.

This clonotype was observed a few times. The chain's CDR3 is CASSLIVGGTEAFF. The CDR3, as DNA: TGCGCCAGCAGCTTGATCGTGGGAGGAACTGAAGCTTTCTTT. V gene TRBV5-1 combines with J gene TRBJ1-1; D remains unclear. V shed 1 base and J shed 5 bases, with 12 bases lying between them. The CDR3 covers 14 residues. From germline, CDR1 is SGHRS and CDR2 YFSETQ.

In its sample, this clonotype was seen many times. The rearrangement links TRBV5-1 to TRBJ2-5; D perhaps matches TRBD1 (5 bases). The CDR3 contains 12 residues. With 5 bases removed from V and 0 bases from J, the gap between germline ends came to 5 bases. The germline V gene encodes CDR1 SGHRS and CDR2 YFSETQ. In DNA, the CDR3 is TGCGCCAGCAGGACAGACCAAGAGACCCAGTACTTC. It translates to CASRTDQETQYF.

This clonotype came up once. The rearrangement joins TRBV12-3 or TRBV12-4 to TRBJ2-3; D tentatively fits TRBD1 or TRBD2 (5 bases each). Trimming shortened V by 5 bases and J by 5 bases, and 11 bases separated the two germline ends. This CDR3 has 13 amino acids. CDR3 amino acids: CASSESGRDTQYF. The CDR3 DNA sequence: TGTGCCAGCAGTGAATCAGGGAGAGATACGCAGTATTTT.

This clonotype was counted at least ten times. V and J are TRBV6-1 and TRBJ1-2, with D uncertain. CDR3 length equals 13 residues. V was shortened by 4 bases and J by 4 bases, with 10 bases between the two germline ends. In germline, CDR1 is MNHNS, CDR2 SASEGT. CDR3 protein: CASSVSQFYGYTF. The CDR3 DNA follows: TGTGCCAGCAGTGTGAGTCAGTTCTATGGCTACACCTTC.

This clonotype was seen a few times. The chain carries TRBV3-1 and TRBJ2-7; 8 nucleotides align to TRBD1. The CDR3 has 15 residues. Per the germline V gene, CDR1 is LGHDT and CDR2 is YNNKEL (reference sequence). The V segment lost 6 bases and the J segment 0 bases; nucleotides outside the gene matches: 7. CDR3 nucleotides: TGTGCCAGCAGGCTGACAGGGGTCAGCTCCTACGAGCAGTACGTC. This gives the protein CASRLTGVSSYEQYV.